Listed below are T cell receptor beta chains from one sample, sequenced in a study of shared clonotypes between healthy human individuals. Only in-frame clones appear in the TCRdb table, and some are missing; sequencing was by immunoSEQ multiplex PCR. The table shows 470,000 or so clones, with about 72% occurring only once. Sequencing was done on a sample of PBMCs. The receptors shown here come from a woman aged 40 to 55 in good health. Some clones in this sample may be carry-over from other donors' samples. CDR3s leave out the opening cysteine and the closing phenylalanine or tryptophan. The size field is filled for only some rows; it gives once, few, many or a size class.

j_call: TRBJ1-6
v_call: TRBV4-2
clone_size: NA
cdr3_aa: ASSQDHTGNSPPH

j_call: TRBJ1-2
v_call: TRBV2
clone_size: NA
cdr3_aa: ASSQQGIADYGYT

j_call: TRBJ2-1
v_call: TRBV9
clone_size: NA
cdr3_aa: ASSDPLPKDRGKNEQF

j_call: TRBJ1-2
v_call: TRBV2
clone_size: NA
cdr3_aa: ASSDRGTGYT

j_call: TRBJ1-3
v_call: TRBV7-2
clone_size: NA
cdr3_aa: ASSLIGRTAGNTIY

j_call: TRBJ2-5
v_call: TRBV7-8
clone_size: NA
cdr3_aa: ASSPPLSREQY

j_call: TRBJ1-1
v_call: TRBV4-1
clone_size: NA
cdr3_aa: ASSQGGRGLNTEAF

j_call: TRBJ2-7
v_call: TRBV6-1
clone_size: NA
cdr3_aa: ASSGGPSYEQY

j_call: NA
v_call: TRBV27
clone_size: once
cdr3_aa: ASSIKTSSYEQY

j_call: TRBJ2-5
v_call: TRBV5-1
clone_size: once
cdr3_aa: ASWGGGETQY

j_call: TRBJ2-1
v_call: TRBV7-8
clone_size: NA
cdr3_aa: ASSLIAGGPNNEQF